The present T cell receptor (beta chain) was sequenced within a study of CD8 T cells in Susac syndrome. As for this clonotype: The antigen remains unidentified.

General study results and limits: A relatively small number of individuals underwent TCR sequencing and HLA analysis.

Germline loops: CDR1 LNHNV, CDR2 YYDKDF (reference sequence). V was trimmed by 3 bases and J by 0 bases, leaving 12 bases between them. The CDR3 runs to 17 residues. With random hexamers, about 0.5 to 1 ug RNA was reverse transcribed. TCR beta CDR3 was amplified by immunoSEQ multiplex PCR. This amplification extended across 54 Vbeta and 13 Jbeta segments. TCRdb analysed the immunoSEQ multiplex PCR reads with MiXCR anew, one entry per CDR3 protein. Among nearly 200,000 distinct CDR3 sequences listed, 90% to 95% were seen once. Negative magnetic isolation gave CD8+ and CD4+ cells; FACS enriched CD8+ TEMRA.

V and J are TRBV15 and TRBJ2-6; D is unresolved. Sequenced sample: CD4+ T cells from PBMCs. This TCR was recovered from a human donor with multiple sclerosis. The CDR3 sequence: CATSSLDRFSGANVLTF. For the CDR3, the DNA is TGTGCCACCAGCAGCCTTGATCGATTCTCTGGGGCCAACGTCCTGACTTTC.